These 3 T cell receptor beta chains share one sample of origin, sequenced in a study of spatial heterogeneity in lung cancer. As for time point: sample taken at primary tumor resection. TCRdb used MiXCR to reprocess the 5' RACE reads, holding one entry per CDR3 protein. Among about 15,000 distinct CDR3 sequences listed, 3.6% were seen once. This material consisted of normal lung tissue next to the tumor, taken at surgery. All receptors come from a male donor with early-stage non-small cell lung cancer.

At least ten counts were recorded for this clonotype. This beta chain came through as a stray read in a library set up for alpha chains, and its size says little. This chain joins TRBV5-1 and TRBJ2-2; 7 positions match TRBD1. Germline trimming cut 4 bases from V and 1 base from J; bases unmatched to any gene: 4. CDR1 SGHRS and CDR2 YFSETQ come from the germline V gene. The CDR3 is 15 residues long. CDR3: CASSQGQKNTGELFF. CDR3 DNA sequence: TGCGCCAGCAGCCAGGGACAGAAGAACACCGGGGAGCTGTTTTTT.

In the case of this clonotype: This beta chain appears as a stray read in a library generated for alpha chains; its size is not informative. J is TRBJ1-2 and V is TRBV7-9, with 8 nucleotides matching TRBD1. The ends lost 5 bases at V and 6 bases at J; junction bases unmatched: 8. CDR3 length: 14 amino acids. In germline, CDR1 is SEHNR, CDR2 FQNEAQ (reference sequence). The CDR3 protein is CASSQSDRGDGYTF. Written as DNA, the CDR3 is TGTGCCAGCAGCCAGTCCGACAGGGGCGATGGCTACACCTTC.

This clonotype was recorded at least ten times. This beta chain is a stray read from a library made for alpha chains; its abundance is not meaningful. The rearrangement uses TRBV27 and TRBJ1-4; D is unresolved. Germline V gene lookup returns CDR1 MNHEY and CDR2 SMNVEV (reference sequence). The length of the CDR3 is 15 residues. The ends were cut back, 4 bases at V and 0 bases at J, with 9 bases in the middle. CDR3 nucleotides: TGTGCCAGCAGTTCGTCCACAACAACTAATGAAAAACTGTTTTTT. It specifies CASSSSTTTNEKLFF.